This is a list of T cell receptor beta chains from one sample in a study of T cells in Graves' hyperthyroidism and ophthalmopathy. TCRdb reprocessed the multiplex PCR reads via MiXCR and lists one record per CDR3 protein. The repertoire holds about 400,000 distinct CDR3 sequences, with about 15% as singletons. The sample was blood. All receptors come from a man younger than 35 with Graves' ophthalmopathy. Both conserved end residues are part of each CDR3. A D gene is named only where the DNA matches it firmly. Some rows mark clone size as missing; the rest say once, few, many or name a class of expanded clone.

TGCGCCAGCAGCCCGACTAGCGGATACTACGAGCAGTACTTC,CASSPTSGYYEQYF,TRBJ2-7,TRBD2,.,TRBV4-1
TGTGCCAGCAGGCTATGGGGACAGAACACTGAAGCTTTCTTT,CASRLWGQNTEAFF,TRBJ1-1,.,few,TRBV27
TGTGCCAGCAGCTTAAGATTTGGTAGGCAAGGGGTCTACGAGCAGTACTTC,CASSLRFGRQGVYEQYF,TRBJ2-7,.,many,TRBV7-2
TGTGCCAGCAGCGTAGTGGGGAGCTCCTACAATGAGCAGTTCTTC,CASSVVGSSYNEQFF,TRBJ2-1,.,.,TRBV9
TGTGCCAGCAGCGTAGAGGGGTACTCCTACAATGAGCAGTACTTC,CASSVEGYSYNEQYF,TRBJ2-7,.,.,TRBV9
TGTGCCAGCAGTGGTACAGGGTGGGCCTACGAGCAGTACTTC,CASSGTGWAYEQYF,TRBJ2-7,.,few,TRBV6-1
TGTGCCAGCAGTGCTATCTCGTCAGGGGGTTATTATGGCTACACCTTC,CASSAISSGGYYGYTF,TRBJ1-2,TRBD1,.,TRBV6-1
TGTGCCAGTAGTCCCCAGGGAGCGACCAGCTCCTACAATGAGCAGTTCTTC,CASSPQGATSSYNEQFF,TRBJ2-1,.,few,TRBV19
TGTGCCAGCAGCCAGTGGAGGGACGAGCAGTACTTC,CASSQWRDEQYF,TRBJ2-7,.,few,TRBV7-6
TGTGCCAGCAGCCGAGTCGATGAGCAGTTCTTC,CASSRVDEQFF,TRBJ2-1,.,.,TRBV12-3/TRBV12-4
TGTGCCAGCAGCGGCAGTGACCTGAACACTGAAGCTTTCTTT,CASSGSDLNTEAFF,TRBJ1-1,.,many,TRBV14
TGTGCCATCGGGGGCGGGAGTGGCACCGGGGAGCTGTTTTTT,CAIGGGSGTGELFF,TRBJ2-2,.,.,TRBV10-3
TGCAGTGCTAGAGGCAGGGTAGAAGAAGCTTTCTTT,CSARGRVEEAFF,TRBJ1-1,.,many,TRBV20-1
TGTGCCAGCAGCCTGGACAGGGAACAGGGCTACACCTTC,CASSLDREQGYTF,TRBJ1-2,TRBD1,many,TRBV7-6
TGTGCCAAGCCATCCGCGCTAGCGGGATCGAGGCGAGATACGCAGTATTTT,CAKPSALAGSRRDTQYF,TRBJ2-3,TRBD2,few,TRBV6-2/TRBV6-3
TGTGCCAGCAGCTTATTAGCAGGACACCAAGAGACCCAGTACTTC,CASSLLAGHQETQYF,TRBJ2-5,.,many,TRBV7-3
TGTGCCTGGAGTGACGGGAATCAGCCCCAGCATTTT,CAWSDGNQPQHF,TRBJ1-5,.,many,TRBV30
TGCGCCAGCAGCCAGGGTGAGCAGTTCTTC,CASSQGEQFF,TRBJ2-1,.,.,TRBV4-1
TGTGCCAGCAGTTCAACACGGGTCTCTGGCTACACCTTC,CASSSTRVSGYTF,TRBJ1-2,.,many,TRBV7-3
TGCGCCAGCAGCTACCTAGCGGGGAACACAGATACGCAGTATTTT,CASSYLAGNTDTQYF,TRBJ2-3,TRBD2,many,TRBV5-1
TGTGCCAGCAGCCGGACGTTTGGATCACCCCTCCACTTT,CASSRTFGSPLHF,TRBJ1-6,.,many,TRBV3-1
TGTGCCAGCAGAGAACCCGGGACAGGGGGCCCCAACACTGAAGCTTTCTTT,CASREPGTGGPNTEAFF,TRBJ1-1,TRBD1,many,TRBV11-1
TGTGCCAGCAGAACTCGGACAGATCAGCCCCAGCATTTT,CASRTRTDQPQHF,TRBJ1-5,.,few,TRBV6-1
TGTGCCAGCAGCCAAGTGCTTACAGGGGCCAGTAACACTGAAGCTTTCTTT,CASSQVLTGASNTEAFF,TRBJ1-1,TRBD1,.,TRBV3-1
TGTGCCAGCAGCCGGGGGGAGGGCCGGGGTAGCAATCAGCCCCAGCATTTT,CASSRGEGRGSNQPQHF,TRBJ1-5,.,.,TRBV9
TGTGCCACCAGTGAAAGGGGTGATCAGCCCCAGCATTTT,CATSERGDQPQHF,TRBJ1-5,.,.,TRBV24-1
TGTGCCATCAGCCAAGGACAGGGAACTCAGCCCCAGCATTTT,CAISQGQGTQPQHF,TRBJ1-5,TRBD1,few,TRBV10-3
TGTGCCAGCAGTGAAAGACGTGGAGAGCAGTACTTC,CASSERRGEQYF,TRBJ2-7,.,many,TRBV6-1
TGTGCCAGCAGCCAAGAGGGGTTGTTGAGCGTTGACACAGATACGCAGTATTTT,CASSQEGLLSVDTDTQYF,TRBJ2-3,.,many,TRBV3-1